This T cell receptor (beta chain) was sequenced during a study of blood T cell repertoires in COVID-19. In the study overall: The United States, Italy and Spain provided the acute and convalescent COVID-19 samples. Sources were T cells, B-cell-depleted T cells, or PBMCs; the material itself was cDNA or gDNA.

As handled by the study authors: Counts of nucleated cells, estimated from reference gene primer amplification, were obtained. Generated by immunoSEQ multiplex PCR, the TCRdb table keeps only in-frame clones and is missing some. The DNA gave D and trimming, while V, J and clone size come from that table. Of roughly 380,000 clones in the sample, approximately 81% were seen once. Germline CDR1 reads MGHRA; CDR2 reads YSYEKL. The CDR3 sequence is 14 residues long. Trimming removed 3 bases at V and 0 bases at J, with 5 bases between. The rearrangement joins TRBV4-1 to TRBJ2-2, with D possibly TRBD1 on 5 matching bases. The sample comprised peripheral blood. The TCR was taken from a woman aged 18-29 years with acute or convalescent COVID-19. CDR3 nucleotides: TGCGCCAGCAGCCAGACAGCGAACACCGGGGAGCTGTTTTTT. Translating it yields CASSQTANTGELFF.